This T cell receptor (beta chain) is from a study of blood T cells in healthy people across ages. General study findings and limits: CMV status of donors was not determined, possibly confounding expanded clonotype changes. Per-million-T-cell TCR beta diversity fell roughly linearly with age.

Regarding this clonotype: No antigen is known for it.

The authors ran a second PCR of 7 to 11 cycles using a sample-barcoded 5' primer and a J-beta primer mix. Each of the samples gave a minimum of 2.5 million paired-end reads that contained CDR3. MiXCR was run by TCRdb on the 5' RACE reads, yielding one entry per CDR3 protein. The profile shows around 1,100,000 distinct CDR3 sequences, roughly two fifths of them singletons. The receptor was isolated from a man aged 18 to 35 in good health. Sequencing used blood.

The CDR3 DNA sequence: TGCGCCAGCAGCTTGCTGGTGTTAACTAGCGGACACAATGAGCAGTTCTTC. Translated: CASSLLVLTSGHNEQFF. The chain is built from TRBV5-1 and TRBJ2-1, with 8 bases lining up with TRBD2. In germline, CDR1 is SGHRS, CDR2 YFSETQ. Trimming removed 1 base from V and 5 bases from J; junction bases left unmatched: 11. The CDR3 is 17 residues long. Full variable domain (rest looked up from reference TRBV5-1 and TRBJ2-1): KAGVTQTPRYLIKTRGQQVTLSCSPISGHRSVSWYQQTPGQGLQFLFEYFSETQRNKGNFPGRFSGRQFSNSRSEMNVSTLELGDSALYLCASSLLVLTSGHNEQFFGPGTRLTVL.